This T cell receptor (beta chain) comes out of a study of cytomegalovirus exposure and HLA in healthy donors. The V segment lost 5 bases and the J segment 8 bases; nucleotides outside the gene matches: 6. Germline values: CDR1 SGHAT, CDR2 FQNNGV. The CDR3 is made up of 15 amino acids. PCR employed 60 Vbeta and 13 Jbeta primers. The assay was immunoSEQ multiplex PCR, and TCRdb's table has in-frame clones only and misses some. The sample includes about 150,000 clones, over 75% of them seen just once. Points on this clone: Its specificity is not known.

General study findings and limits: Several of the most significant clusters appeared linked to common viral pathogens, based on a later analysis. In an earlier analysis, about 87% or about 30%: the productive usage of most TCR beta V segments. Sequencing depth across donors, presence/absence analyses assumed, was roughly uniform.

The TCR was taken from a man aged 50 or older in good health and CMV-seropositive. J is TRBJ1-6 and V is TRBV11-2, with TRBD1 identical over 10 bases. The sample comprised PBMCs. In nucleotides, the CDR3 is TGTGCCAGCAGCCCTTGGGACAGGGGATATTCACCCCTCCACTTT. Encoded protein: CASSPWDRGYSPLHF.